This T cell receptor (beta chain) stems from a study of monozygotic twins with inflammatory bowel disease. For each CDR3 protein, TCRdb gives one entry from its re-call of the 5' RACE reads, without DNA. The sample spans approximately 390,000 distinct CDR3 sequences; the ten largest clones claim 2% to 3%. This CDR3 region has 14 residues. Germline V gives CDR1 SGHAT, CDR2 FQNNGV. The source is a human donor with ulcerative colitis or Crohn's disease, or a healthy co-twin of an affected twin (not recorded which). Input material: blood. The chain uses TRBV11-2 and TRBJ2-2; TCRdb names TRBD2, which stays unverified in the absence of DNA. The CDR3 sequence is CASNRGSATGELFF.